These 18 T cell receptor beta chains came from one sample sequenced in a study of T cells in Graves' hyperthyroidism and ophthalmopathy. Amplification targeted TCR beta CDR3 regions from RNA transcripts. A first-round RT-PCR of the TCR CDR3 used the HTBI primer set. TCRdb ran MiXCR on the multiplex PCR reads and lists one entry per CDR3 protein. The table has about 570,000 distinct CDR3 sequences, around 42% seen once; the top ten hold roughly 19%. Sequenced input: peripheral blood or thyroid tissue (not recorded which). The receptors come from an adult woman with Graves' disease, either hyperthyroidism or ophthalmopathy (not recorded which).

This clonotype came up many times. The chain carries TRBV20-1 and TRBJ1-3; D may be TRBD1 (6 bases). V lost 2 bases and J lost 2, with 10 bases in between. The CDR3 loop spans 14 amino acids. From germline, CDR1 is DFQATT and CDR2 SNEGSKA (reference sequence). Written as DNA, the CDR3 is TGCAGTGCTAGATCAGGGGCTCCTGGAAACACCATATATTTT. This translates into CSARSGAPGNTIYF.

With respect to this clonotype: It may be a read error: a sequence one base away is much more abundant. This chain uses TRBV12-3 or TRBV12-4 with TRBJ2-7; D not resolved. There are 9 residues in the CDR3. Trimming took 10 bases from V and 9 from J, leaving 10 bases between them. CDR3 DNA: TGTGCCACCTCGTGGGGGCAGTACTTC. Translating gives CATSWGQYF.

V gene TRBV9 combines with J gene TRBJ2-5; possibly TRBD1 or TRBD2 for D (5 bases each). The germline gives CDR1 SGDLS, CDR2 YYNGEE. This CDR3 comprises 16 residues. V shed 3 bases and J shed 0 bases, with 15 bases lying between them. As DNA, the CDR3 is TGTGCCAGCAGCGGATCCCGGGACGGGTACCAAGAGACCCAGTACTTC. Translating it yields CASSGSRDGYQETQYF.

V is TRBV7-9 and J is TRBJ1-1; perhaps TRBD1 as D (6 bases). CDR3 length equals 11 residues. The germline V gene has CDR1 SEHNR and CDR2 FQNEAQ (reference sequence). Between the trimmed V and J ends, which lost 5 bases and 8 bases, there was a span of 9 bases. The CDR3 region is CASSQQGEAFF. The CDR3 coding sequence is TGTGCCAGCAGCCAACAGGGAGAAGCTTTCTTT.

This clonotype was observed a few times. The chain links TRBV28 to TRBJ2-7; 10 bases match TRBD2. V was clipped by 3 bases and J by 6 bases; unmatched bases: 5. The V gene's germline CDR1 is MDHEN and CDR2 SYDVKM. The CDR3 has 14 residues. The CDR3 here is CASSFYGLAVEQYF. The CDR3 DNA reads TGTGCCAGCAGTTTCTATGGACTAGCGGTCGAGCAGTACTTC.

This clonotype was seen many times. V usage is TRBV12-3 or TRBV12-4 and J usage is TRBJ1-2; 7 bases match TRBD1. J was trimmed by 5 bases and V by 5 bases; bases with no gene match: 8. This CDR3 spans 14 amino acids. The CDR3 nucleotides read TGTGCCAGCAGTCTTGACAGGGATCTATATGGCTACACCTTC. Encoded protein: CASSLDRDLYGYTF.

This rearrangement joins TRBV9 to TRBJ1-4; TRBD1 matches at 11 bases. Germline values: CDR1 SGDLS, CDR2 YYNGEE. Trimming removed 3 bases from V and 8 bases from J; junction bases left unmatched: 6. The CDR3 totals 15 residues. The CDR3 coding sequence is TGTGCCAGCAGCGGATCCCGGGACAGGGGGGAAAAACTGTTTTTT. Amino acid sequence: CASSGSRDRGEKLFF.

This clonotype appeared once. The conserved closing phenylalanine or tryptophan is absent in this CDR3, likely reflecting a read error. The CDR3, as DNA: TGCGCCAGCAGCGCCCTGATGAACACTGAAGCTTTCTCT. Amino acids: CASSALMNTEAFS. V is TRBV5-1 and J is TRBJ1-1; D uncertain. The CDR3 covers 13 residues. CDR1 is SGHRS and CDR2 is YFSETQ in the germline V gene. The germline V and J ends were trimmed by 4 bases and 0 bases, with 7 bases remaining between them.

Points on this clonotype: One base away lies a much larger clone, so this may be a sequencing read error. The conserved phenylalanine or tryptophan is not found at the CDR3 terminus, so this likely reflects a read error. The chain recombines TRBV4-1 with TRBJ2-2; 9 positions agree with TRBD2. Germline V gene lookup returns CDR1 MGHRA and CDR2 YSYEKL. The CDR3 has 16 amino acids. V gave up 6 bases and J gave up 6 bases; unmatched junction bases: 11. The DNA of the CDR3 is TGCGCCAGCAGTCGCTTTAGCGGGAGTATTTCCGGGGAGCTGTTTTCT. Encoded protein: CASSRFSGSISGELFS.

J is TRBJ2-7 and V is TRBV7-3; D may be TRBD2 (5 bases). There are 13 residues in the CDR3. V was pared by 5 bases and J by 6 bases, with 14 bases between. Germline V gene sequence: CDR1 SGHTA, CDR2 FQGTGA. This CDR3 is CASSRTYTGEQYF. The CDR3 coding sequence is TGTGCCAGCAGCCGGACTTACACGGGCGAGCAGTACTTC.

This clonotype was seen ten or more times. This chain connects TRBV15 to TRBJ1-1; 8 bases align to TRBD1. The length of the CDR3 is 16 residues. The V gene's germline CDR1 is LNHNV and CDR2 YYDKDF (reference sequence). V dropped 3 bases and J dropped 7; count of bases not matched to a gene: 13. CDR3 bases: TGTGCCACCAGCAGCCCAGGGGGCCCGGAAGAGGGTGAAGCTTTCTTT. Translated: CATSSPGGPEEGEAFF.

This clonotype has more than one count but fewer than ten. This chain uses TRBV7-9 with TRBJ2-7, with D perhaps assigned TRBD1 or TRBD2 (5 bases each). V was trimmed by 3 bases and J by 5 bases, leaving 17 bases between them. Germline values: CDR1 SEHNR, CDR2 FQNEAQ (reference sequence). CDR3 length: 15 residues. The CDR3 nucleotides read TGTGCCAGCAGCTTCACCCCCCGGGACCCTCACGAGCAGTACTTC. Translation gives CASSFTPRDPHEQYF.

The J gene is TRBJ2-5, the V gene TRBV29-1, with TRBD2 identical over 10 bases. The germline V gene encodes CDR1 SQVTM and CDR2 ANQGSEA. This CDR3 region has 14 residues. V trimming: 3 bases; J trimming: 4 bases; junction bases outside the gene matches: 5. DNA of the CDR3: TGCAGCGTTGAGGGGGCTAGCGGGAGAGAGACCCAGTACTTC. Translation gives CSVEGASGRETQYF.

The CDR3, as DNA: TGTGCCAGTAGTCCCCCGGGACAGGGGATCTCTGGGGCCAACGTCCTGACTTTC. It yields the protein CASSPPGQGISGANVLTF. The chain recombines TRBV19 with TRBJ2-6; 10 nucleotides align to TRBD1. V lost 5 bases to trimming and J lost 0 bases; unmatched junction nucleotides: 7. The CDR3 covers 18 residues. Germline-derived CDR1 and CDR2 are LNHDA and SQIVND (reference sequence).

DNA of the CDR3: TGTGCCATCAGTGCGAACTCCTATAATTCACCCCTCCACTTT. Protein product: CAISANSYNSPLHF. The chain joins TRBV10-3 to TRBJ1-6, with D unresolved. Trimming removed 4 bases at V and 0 bases at J, with 4 bases between. The CDR3 loop spans 14 amino acids. Germline lookup yields CDR1 ENHRY and CDR2 SYGVKD.

Details on this clonotype: Mismatch with germline at one junction end may stem from a read error. The chain is built from TRBV5-1 and TRBJ1-2; D perhaps matches TRBD1 (5 bases). The CDR3 sequence is 14 residues long. Germline V lookup: CDR1 SGHRS, CDR2 YFSETQ. The chain's CDR3 is CVSSAYQGAYGYTF. The CDR3 DNA follows: TGCGTCAGCAGCGCCTACCAGGGAGCCTATGGCTACACCTTC.

The rearrangement links TRBV20-1 to TRBJ2-5; 7 bases align to TRBD1. Trimming cost V 0 bases and J 5 bases; bases outside gene matches: 3. The CDR3 loop spans 13 amino acids. Germline V lookup: CDR1 DFQATT, CDR2 SNEGSKA (reference sequence). CDR3 in amino acids: CSAREGQWETQYF. The CDR3 DNA follows: TGCAGTGCTAGAGAGGGACAGTGGGAGACCCAGTACTTC.

This clonotype was found many times. This rearrangement joins TRBV27 to TRBJ1-2; TRBD1 aligns across 7 bases. Germline V gives CDR1 MNHEY, CDR2 SMNVEV (reference sequence). This CDR3 contains 13 residues. The ends lost 2 bases at V and 8 bases at J; junction bases unmatched: 5. CDR3 loop: CASSLPQGEGYTF. The CDR3 DNA follows: TGTGCCAGCAGTTTACCCCAGGGGGAAGGCTACACCTTC.